These 11 T cell receptor beta chains share one sample of origin, sequenced in a study of T-cell reconstitution after alpha-beta-depleted transplantation in children. The authors prepared the TCRbeta library with unique molecular identifiers. TCRdb re-analysed the PCR reads in MiXCR, keeping a single row per CDR3 protein. This repertoire shows about 340,000 distinct CDR3 sequences, more than 10% found once; its top ten account for around 4.5%. The material sequenced was PBMCs, taken from the stem cell graft. These receptors were taken from a human donor who donated a stem cell graft to a child with Fanconi anemia.

This clonotype was counted between two and nine times. This chain connects TRBV15 to TRBJ2-5; no clear D gene. Per germline, CDR1 LNHNV and CDR2 YYDKDF (reference sequence). The V end was cut by 0 bases, the J end by 3 bases, with 8 bases between. The CDR3 runs to 14 residues. CDR3 loop: CATSREERKETQYF. The CDR3 DNA follows: TGTGCCACCAGCAGAGAAGAGAGAAAAGAGACCCAGTACTTC.

This clonotype appeared a few times. The rearrangement links TRBV4-3 to TRBJ2-7; D tentatively reads TRBD1 or TRBD2 (6 bases each). The CDR3 has 17 amino acids. Between the trimmed V and J ends, which lost 0 bases and 5 bases, there was a span of 20 bases. The germline V gene encodes CDR1 LGHNA and CDR2 YSLEER. The CDR3, as DNA: TGCGCCAGCAGCCAAGACCCCTCCTTCGGGGGCCTCCACGAGCAGTACTTC. As protein: CASSQDPSFGGLHEQYF.

This chain connects TRBV20-1 to TRBJ1-1; perhaps TRBD1 as D (5 bases). Trimming pared 0 bases from V and 5 bases from J, leaving 19 bases between. The CDR3 sequence is 16 residues long. Looked up from germline, CDR1 is DFQATT and CDR2 is SNEGSKA (reference sequence). CDR3 sequence (DNA): TGCAGTGCTAGAGACCTCGTTGCGTGGGGGGGGACTGAAGCTTTCTTT. Its protein product is CSARDLVAWGGTEAFF.

This clonotype was seen at least ten times. The genes are TRBV29-1 and TRBJ2-1, with TRBD1 identical over 11 bases. With V trimmed by 7 bases and J by 7 bases, 3 bases remained unmatched. There are 12 residues in the CDR3. The germline gives CDR1 SQVTM, CDR2 ANQGSEA. The CDR3 loop reads CSEGQGDNEQFF. In DNA, the CDR3 is TGCAGCGAGGGACAGGGGGATAATGAGCAGTTCTTC.

This chain uses TRBV7-9 with TRBJ2-5; TRBD2 matches 7 bases. The CDR3 has 17 amino acids. J lost 3 bases, V lost 1 base, and 11 bases had no gene match. Germline values: CDR1 SEHNR, CDR2 FQNEAQ (reference sequence). The CDR3 DNA reads as TGTGCCAGCAGCTTAGAGATCGGGGGGACCGAAAAAGAGACCCAGTACTTC. Protein: CASSLEIGGTEKETQYF.

This clonotype showed up just a few times. The chain links TRBV5-1 to TRBJ1-1; D is unclear. Germline CDR1 SGHRS, CDR2 YFSETQ. V lost 7 bases and J 3 bases, leaving 13 bases between the germline ends. There are 13 residues in the CDR3. The CDR3 sequence is CASAAGWDTEAFF. CDR3 DNA: TGCGCCAGCGCAGCCGGGTGGGACACTGAAGCTTTCTTT. Full variable domain (missing parts from reference TRBV5-1 and TRBJ1-1): KAGVTQTPRYLIKTRGQQVTLSCSPISGHRSVSWYQQTPGQGLQFLFEYFSETQRNKGNFPGRFSGRQFSNSRSEMNVSTLELGDSALYLCASAAGWDTEAFFGQGTRLTVV.

This clonotype was observed at least ten times. The J gene is TRBJ2-1, the V gene TRBV29-1; 16 positions agree with TRBD2. Germline V lookup: CDR1 SQVTM, CDR2 ANQGSEA. The CDR3 is 16 residues long. Trimming took 7 bases from V and 6 from J; bases not matched to a gene: 9. CDR3: CSAIGTSGGGANEQFF. In nucleotides, the CDR3 is TGCAGCGCCATCGGGACTAGCGGGGGGGGTGCCAATGAGCAGTTCTTC.

The table lists this clonotype with many counts. This rearrangement joins TRBV7-2 to TRBJ2-5; D ambiguous. V lost 1 base and J lost 2, with 8 bases in between. CDR1 is SGHTA, CDR2 FQGNSA, per germline. This CDR3 comprises 14 residues. The CDR3 reads CASSLVTGQETQYF. In DNA form, the CDR3 reads TGTGCCAGCAGCTTAGTAACGGGTCAAGAGACCCAGTACTTC.

The chain is built from TRBV7-9 and TRBJ2-7; D may be TRBD2 (7 bases). CDR3 size: 14 residues. From germline, CDR1 is SEHNR and CDR2 FQNEAQ (reference sequence). Between the trimmed V and J ends, which lost 5 bases and 2 bases, there was a span of 13 bases. The CDR3 DNA reads TGTGCCAGCAGCACGGGGGGCGAGACCTACGAGCAGTACGTC. It yields the protein CASSTGGETYEQYV.

This clonotype was counted ten times or more. In DNA form, the CDR3 reads TGCGCCAGCAGCTTGGAGGCCAATACAGATACGCAGTATTTT. This sequence encodes CASSLEANTDTQYF. The chain is built from TRBV5-1 and TRBJ2-3; the D is unclear. Trimming stripped 0 bases from V and 3 bases from J, with 8 bases between. Germline CDR1 reads SGHRS; CDR2 reads YFSETQ. This CDR3 is 14 amino acids long.

The chain recombines TRBV10-3 with TRBJ1-5; perhaps TRBD1 as D (5 bases). V lost 10 bases and J 5 bases, leaving 15 bases between the germline ends. This CDR3 has 13 residues. The germline V gene encodes CDR1 ENHRY and CDR2 SYGVKD. The CDR3 DNA reads TGTGCCACACACTCCGACAGAGATCAGCCCCAGCATTTT. This sequence encodes CATHSDRDQPQHF.